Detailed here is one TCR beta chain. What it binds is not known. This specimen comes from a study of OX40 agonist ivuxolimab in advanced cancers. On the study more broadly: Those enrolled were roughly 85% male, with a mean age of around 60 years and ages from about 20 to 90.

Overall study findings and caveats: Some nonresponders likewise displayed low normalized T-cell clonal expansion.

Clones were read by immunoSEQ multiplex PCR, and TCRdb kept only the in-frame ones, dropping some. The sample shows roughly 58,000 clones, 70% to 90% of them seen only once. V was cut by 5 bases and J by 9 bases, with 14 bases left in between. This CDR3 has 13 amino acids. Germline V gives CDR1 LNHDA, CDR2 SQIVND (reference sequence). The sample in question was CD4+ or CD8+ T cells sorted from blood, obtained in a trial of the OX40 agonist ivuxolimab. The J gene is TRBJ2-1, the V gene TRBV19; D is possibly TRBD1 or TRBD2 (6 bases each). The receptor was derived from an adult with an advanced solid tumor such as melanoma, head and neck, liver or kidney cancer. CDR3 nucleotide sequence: TGTGCCAGTAGTCCTCGCAGGGGACTTGAGCAGTTCTTC. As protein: CASSPRRGLEQFF.